The 7 T cell receptor beta chains in this list originate from one sample, sequenced in a study of identical twins. TCRdb used MiXCR to reprocess the 5' RACE reads, holding one entry per CDR3 protein. The data hold about 720,000 distinct CDR3 sequences, with 18% observed a single time. These data were also filed under a second study, of T cells expressing NK-cell markers.

Sequenced: PBMCs. The origin of the receptors is a young woman in good health.

This clonotype was seen a handful of times. V is TRBV12-3 or TRBV12-4 and J is TRBJ1-1; tentative D call: TRBD1 (6 bases). The CDR3 extends over 14 amino acids. The ends were cut back, 3 bases at V and 5 bases at J, with 13 bases in the middle. The CDR3 protein is CASSFPPGQTEAFF. The CDR3 DNA sequence: TGTGCCAGCAGTTTCCCACCGGGACAAACTGAAGCTTTCTTT.

This clonotype has more than one count but fewer than ten. The rearrangement uses TRBV12-3 or TRBV12-4 and TRBJ2-7; 8 positions match TRBD1. The CDR3 totals 14 residues. Trimming took 3 bases from V and 6 from J; bases not matched to a gene: 7. CDR3: CASSFWQGAGEQYF. Written as DNA, the CDR3 is TGTGCCAGCAGTTTCTGGCAGGGGGCTGGCGAGCAGTACTTC.

This clonotype was counted many times. The chain recombines TRBV5-5 with TRBJ2-1; 8 bases fit TRBD2. Trimming at V came to 0 bases and at J to 3 bases, leaving 2 bases not matched to a gene. Germline V gene sequence: CDR1 SGHKS, CDR2 YYEKEE (reference sequence). The CDR3 covers 15 residues. CDR3 sequence: CASSLALAVYNEQFF. The CDR3 DNA sequence: TGTGCCAGCAGCTTGGCACTAGCGGTCTACAATGAGCAGTTCTTC. The full variable domain, with the rest looked up from reference TRBV5-5 and TRBJ2-1, is DAGVTQSPTHLIKTRGQQVTLRCSPISGHKSVSWYQQVLGQGPQFIFQYYEKEERGRGNFPDRFSARQFPNYSSELNVNALLLGDSALYLCASSLALAVYNEQFFGPGTRLTVL.

Only a few counts were recorded for this clonotype. The rearrangement uses TRBV6-1 and TRBJ2-5; 8 bases map to TRBD1. CDR1 and CDR2 from the germline V gene are MNHNS and SASEGT. The CDR3 sequence is 15 residues long. With 7 bases clipped from V and 2 bases from J, the junction kept 9 bases outside the gene matches. This chain's CDR3 is CASTSSGGVQETQYF. DNA of the CDR3: TGTGCCAGCACCTCGTCAGGGGGCGTTCAAGAGACCCAGTACTTC.

This clonotype was recorded many times. V and J are TRBV5-1 and TRBJ2-3, with D tentatively TRBD1 or TRBD2 (5 bases each). Per the germline V gene, CDR1 is SGHRS and CDR2 is YFSETQ. The CDR3 spans 16 residues. Trimming pared 4 bases from V and 1 base from J, leaving 16 bases between. CDR3 amino acids: CASSPEWGFRTDTQYF. CDR3 coding DNA: TGCGCCAGCAGCCCTGAATGGGGGTTCCGCACAGATACGCAGTATTTT.

This clonotype was seen more than once but under ten times. This sequence joins TRBV20-1 and TRBJ1-6, with TRBD1 matching 8 bases. Germline CDR1 reads DFQATT; CDR2 reads SNEGSKA (reference sequence). The CDR3 has 14 residues. The junction had 8 bases not matched to a gene; V was cut back by 6 bases and J by 7 bases. The CDR3 spells CSAPGQGGNSPLHF. As DNA, the CDR3 is TGCAGTGCCCCAGGACAGGGAGGCAATTCACCCCTCCACTTT.

V and J are TRBV9 and TRBJ2-5; no firm D call. CDR3 length: 13 amino acids. Germline CDR1 reads SGDLS; CDR2 reads YYNGEE. Deletions cut 0 bases from V and 5 bases from J, with 8 bases between. CDR3 in DNA: TGTGCCAGCAGCGTAGCTTCCCGGGAGACCCAGTACTTC. It encodes CASSVASRETQYF.